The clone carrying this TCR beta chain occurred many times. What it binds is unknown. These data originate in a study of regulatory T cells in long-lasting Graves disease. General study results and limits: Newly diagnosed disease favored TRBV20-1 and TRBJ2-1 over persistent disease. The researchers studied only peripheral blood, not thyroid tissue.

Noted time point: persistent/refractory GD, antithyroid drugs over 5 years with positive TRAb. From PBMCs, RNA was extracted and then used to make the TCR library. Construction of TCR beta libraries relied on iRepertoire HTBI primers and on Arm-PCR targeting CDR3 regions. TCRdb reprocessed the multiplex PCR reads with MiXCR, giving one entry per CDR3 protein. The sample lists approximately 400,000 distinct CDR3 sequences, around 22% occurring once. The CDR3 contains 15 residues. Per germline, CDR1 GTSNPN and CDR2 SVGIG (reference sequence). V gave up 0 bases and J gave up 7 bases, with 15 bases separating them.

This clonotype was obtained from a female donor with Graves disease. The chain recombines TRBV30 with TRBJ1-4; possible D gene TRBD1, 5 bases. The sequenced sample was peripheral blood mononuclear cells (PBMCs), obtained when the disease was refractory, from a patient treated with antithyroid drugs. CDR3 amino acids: CAWSVGATVSEKLFF. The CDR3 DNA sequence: TGTGCCTGGAGTGTAGGCGCGACAGTGAGTGAAAAACTGTTTTTT.